This T cell receptor beta chain was recorded in a study of identical twins. TCRdb recomputed calls from the 5' RACE reads with MiXCR, one row per CDR3 protein. The data contain 550,000 to 800,000 distinct CDR3 sequences, under 8.5% of them seen just once; the ten biggest clones take up about 1.6%. Germline CDR1 is SQVTM and CDR2 is ANQGSEA. The V and J ends lost 5 bases and 0 bases respectively, with 9 bases between them. CDR3 size: 13 residues. These same records also appear under a second study, on yellow fever vaccine responses in identical twins.

The chain joins TRBV29-1 to TRBJ2-3; perhaps TRBD1 as D (6 bases). The sequence came from a woman under 30 in good health. The specimen was PBMCs. CDR3 residues: CSVTGQSTDTQYF. The CDR3 nucleotides are TGCAGCGTTACGGGACAAAGCACAGATACGCAGTATTTT.